This T cell receptor (beta chain) originates from a study of T cells after yellow fever vaccination. Whole-study findings and limits: Bulk-population clonotypes that are abundant could appear as contaminants in FACS-sorted repertoires.

TCRdb re-analysed the 5' RACE reads in MiXCR, keeping a single row per CDR3 protein. Here the sample spans about 340,000 distinct CDR3 sequences, around 13% being singletons. Comment on this clonotype: The target antigen is unknown.

The germline gives CDR1 SEHNR, CDR2 FQNEAQ (reference sequence). V shed 5 bases and J shed 6 bases, with 10 bases lying between them. CDR3 length: 12 residues. The chain recombines TRBV7-9 with TRBJ1-1; D not certain. Sample: CD4+ T cells sorted from PBMCs, taken 15 days after the yellow fever booster vaccination. The clonotype was recovered from a man in his late teens or twenties who received the YFV17D yellow fever vaccine. The CDR3 here is CASSTAHPEAFF. In nucleotides, the CDR3 is TGTGCCAGCAGCACAGCGCATCCTGAAGCTTTCTTT.